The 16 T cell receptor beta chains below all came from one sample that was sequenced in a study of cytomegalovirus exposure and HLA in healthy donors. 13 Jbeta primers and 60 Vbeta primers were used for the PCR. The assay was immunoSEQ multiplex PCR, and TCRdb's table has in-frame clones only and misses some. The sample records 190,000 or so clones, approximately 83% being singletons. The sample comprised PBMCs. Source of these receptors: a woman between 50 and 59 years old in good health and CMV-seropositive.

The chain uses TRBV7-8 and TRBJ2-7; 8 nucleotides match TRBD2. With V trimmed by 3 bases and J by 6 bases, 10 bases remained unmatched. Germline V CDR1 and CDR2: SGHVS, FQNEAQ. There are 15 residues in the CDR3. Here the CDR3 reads CASSLFIGTSLEQYF. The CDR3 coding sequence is TGTGCCAGCAGCTTGTTCATCGGGACTAGTCTCGAGCAGTACTTC.

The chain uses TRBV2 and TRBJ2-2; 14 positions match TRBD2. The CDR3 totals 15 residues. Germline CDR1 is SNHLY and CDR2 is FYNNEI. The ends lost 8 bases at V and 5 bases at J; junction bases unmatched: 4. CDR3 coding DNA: TGTGCCAGCGGACTAGCGGGGGGTTATACCGGGGAGCTGTTTTTT. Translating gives CASGLAGGYTGELFF.

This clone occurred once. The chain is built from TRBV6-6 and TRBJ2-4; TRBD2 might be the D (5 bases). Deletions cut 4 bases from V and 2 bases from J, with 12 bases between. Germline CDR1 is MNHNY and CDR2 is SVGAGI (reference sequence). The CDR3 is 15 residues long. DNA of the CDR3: TGTGCCAGCAGTTCACCCACCGGGACCAAAAACATTCAGTACTTC. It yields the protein CASSSPTGTKNIQYF.

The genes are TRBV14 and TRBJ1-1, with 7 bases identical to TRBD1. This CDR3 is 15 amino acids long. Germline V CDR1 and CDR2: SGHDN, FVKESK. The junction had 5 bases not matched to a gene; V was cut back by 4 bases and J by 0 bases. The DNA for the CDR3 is TGTGCCAGCAGCCCTTGGACAGGTCTGAACACTGAAGCTTTCTTT. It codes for CASSPWTGLNTEAFF.

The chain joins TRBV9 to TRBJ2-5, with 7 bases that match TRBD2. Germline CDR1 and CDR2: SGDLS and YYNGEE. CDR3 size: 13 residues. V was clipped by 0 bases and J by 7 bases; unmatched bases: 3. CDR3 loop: CASSVGGGGTQYF. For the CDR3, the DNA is TGTGCCAGCAGCGTAGGGGGGGGAGGGACCCAGTACTTC.

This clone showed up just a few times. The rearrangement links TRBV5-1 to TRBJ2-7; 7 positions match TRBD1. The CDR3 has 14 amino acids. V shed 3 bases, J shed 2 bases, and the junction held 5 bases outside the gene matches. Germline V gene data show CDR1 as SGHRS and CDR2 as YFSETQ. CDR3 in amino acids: CASSYRDSAYEQYF. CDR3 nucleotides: TGCGCCAGCAGCTACCGGGACAGCGCCTACGAGCAGTACTTC.

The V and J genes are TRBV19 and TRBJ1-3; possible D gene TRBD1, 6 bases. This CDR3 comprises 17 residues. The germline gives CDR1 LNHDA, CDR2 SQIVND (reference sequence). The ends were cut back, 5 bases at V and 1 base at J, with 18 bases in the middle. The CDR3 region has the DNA TGTGCCAGTAGTGGCCACAGGGATTCCACTTCTGGAAACACCATATATTTT. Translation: CASSGHRDSTSGNTIYF.

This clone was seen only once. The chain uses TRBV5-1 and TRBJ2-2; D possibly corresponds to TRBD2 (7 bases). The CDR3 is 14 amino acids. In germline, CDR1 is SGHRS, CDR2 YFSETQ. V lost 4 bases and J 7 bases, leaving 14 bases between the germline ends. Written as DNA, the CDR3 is TGCGCCAGCAGCCGGGCGGGGGCCGGCGGGGAGCTGTTTTTT. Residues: CASSRAGAGGELFF.

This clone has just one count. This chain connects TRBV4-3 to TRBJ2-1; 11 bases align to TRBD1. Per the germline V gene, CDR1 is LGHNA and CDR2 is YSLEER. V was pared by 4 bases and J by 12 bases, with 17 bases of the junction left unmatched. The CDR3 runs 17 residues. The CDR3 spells CASSRQQSGTGGIGQFF. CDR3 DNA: TGCGCCAGCAGCCGGCAACAGTCCGGGACAGGGGGTATAGGGCAGTTCTTC.

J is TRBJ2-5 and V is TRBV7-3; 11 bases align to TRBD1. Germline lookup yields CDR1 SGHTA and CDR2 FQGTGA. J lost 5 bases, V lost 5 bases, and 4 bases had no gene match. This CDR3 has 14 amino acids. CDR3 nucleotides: TGTGCCAGCAGCCCTGGGACAGGGGGGGAGACCCAGTACTTC. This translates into CASSPGTGGETQYF.

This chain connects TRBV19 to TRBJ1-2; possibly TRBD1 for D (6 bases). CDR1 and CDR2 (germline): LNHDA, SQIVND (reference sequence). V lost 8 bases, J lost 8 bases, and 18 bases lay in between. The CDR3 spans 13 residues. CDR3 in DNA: TGTGCCAGTTGGAGTCGGCAGGGGAACGGCTACACCTTC. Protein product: CASWSRQGNGYTF.

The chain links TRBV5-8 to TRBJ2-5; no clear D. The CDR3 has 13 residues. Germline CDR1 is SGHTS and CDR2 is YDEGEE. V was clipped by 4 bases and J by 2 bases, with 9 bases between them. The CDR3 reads CASSPQLQETQYF. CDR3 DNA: TGTGCCAGCAGCCCACAATTACAAGAGACCCAGTACTTC.

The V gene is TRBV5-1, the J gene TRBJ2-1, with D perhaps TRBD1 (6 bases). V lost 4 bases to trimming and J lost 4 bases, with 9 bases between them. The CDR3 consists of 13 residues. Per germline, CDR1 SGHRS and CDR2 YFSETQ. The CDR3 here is CASSPGQYNEQFF. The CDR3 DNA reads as TGCGCCAGCAGCCCTGGACAGTACAATGAGCAGTTCTTC.

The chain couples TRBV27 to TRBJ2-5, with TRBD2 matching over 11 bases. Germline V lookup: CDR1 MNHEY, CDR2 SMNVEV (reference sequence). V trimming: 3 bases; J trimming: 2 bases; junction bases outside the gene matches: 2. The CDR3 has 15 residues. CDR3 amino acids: CASSFTSGGQETQYF. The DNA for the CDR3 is TGTGCCAGCAGTTTTACTAGCGGGGGACAAGAGACCCAGTACTTC.

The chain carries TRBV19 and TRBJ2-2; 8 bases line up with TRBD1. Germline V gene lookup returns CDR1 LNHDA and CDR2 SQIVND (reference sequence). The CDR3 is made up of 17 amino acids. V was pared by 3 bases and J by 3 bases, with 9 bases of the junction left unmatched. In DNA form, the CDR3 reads TGTGCCAGTAGTATTACTGAAAACAGGGGGTACACCGGGGAGCTGTTTTTT. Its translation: CASSITENRGYTGELFF. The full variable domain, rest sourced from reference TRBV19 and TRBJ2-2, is DGGITQSPKYLFRKEGQNVTLSCEQNLNHDAMYWYRQDPGQGLRLIYYSQIVNDFQKGDIAEGYSVSREKKESFPLTVTSAQKNPTAFYLCASSITENRGYTGELFFGEGSRLTVL.

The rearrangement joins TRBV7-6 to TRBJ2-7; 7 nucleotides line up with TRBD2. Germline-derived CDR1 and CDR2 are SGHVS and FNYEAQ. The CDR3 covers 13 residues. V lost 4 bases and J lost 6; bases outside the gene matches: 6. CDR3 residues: CASSSTSWGEQYF. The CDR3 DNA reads TGTGCCAGCAGCTCGACTAGCTGGGGCGAGCAGTACTTC.